This TCR beta chain derives from a study of long-term antiretroviral therapy in people with HIV. A word on this clone: Its antigen is unidentified.

Study-level results: Information pertaining to ART adherence, viral resistance or therapeutic modifications was not obtained. ART was followed by higher diversity that remained below transplant donor controls.

This CDR3 region has 15 residues. V lost 5 bases and J lost 6, with 19 bases in between. The germline V gene encodes CDR1 SEHNR and CDR2 FQNEAQ (reference sequence). At the survey level, the v3.0 immunoSEQ assay was run. Sequencing set out to capture roughly 40,000-50,000 T-cell genomes per sample. Sequenced by immunoSEQ multiplex PCR; TCRdb stores in-frame clones only, minus some. Among around 19,000 clones listed, less than 95% were seen once. This specimen was unsorted PBMCs, taken 4.4 years before starting antiretroviral therapy. The clonotype originates from a woman younger than 45 with HIV. This chain links TRBV7-9 with TRBJ2-5; D might be TRBD1 or TRBD2, each matching 5 bases. CDR3 nucleotides: TGTGCCAGCAGCGAACATTCAGGGAGATTCAAGACCCAGTACTTC. As protein: CASSEHSGRFKTQYF.